This TCR beta chain was documented in a study of T-cell memory formation after mild COVID-19. Overall study findings and caveats: Contracting clones localized mainly to CM and EM when CD4+ and mainly to EMRA when CD8+. That cross-reactive memory joined was suggested by some responding clones appearing in pre-infection memory.

On this clonotype: The antigen remains undetermined.

The germline V gene encodes CDR1 SGHTA and CDR2 FQGNSA. The ends lost 5 bases at V and 9 bases at J; junction bases unmatched: 4. The CDR3 has 14 residues. Constant-segment primers and 5'RACE yielded cDNA libraries for TCR alpha and TCR beta, each carrying sample barcodes and UMIs. TCRdb fed the 5' RACE reads into MiXCR, producing one record per CDR3 protein. In the table there are around 220,000 distinct CDR3 sequences, 16% of which are singletons. What was sequenced was PBMCs or a T cell subset sorted from them (not recorded which). The chain links TRBV7-2 to TRBJ2-1; 13 bases are shared with TRBD2. The receptor was isolated from a man between 18 and 29 years old who had mild COVID-19 (a few samples of this study predate the infection). Cell type and time point are not known. The CDR3 coding sequence is TGTGCCAGCAGCACTAGCGGGGGGGCAGGTGAGCAGTTCTTC. It codes for CASSTSGGAGEQFF.